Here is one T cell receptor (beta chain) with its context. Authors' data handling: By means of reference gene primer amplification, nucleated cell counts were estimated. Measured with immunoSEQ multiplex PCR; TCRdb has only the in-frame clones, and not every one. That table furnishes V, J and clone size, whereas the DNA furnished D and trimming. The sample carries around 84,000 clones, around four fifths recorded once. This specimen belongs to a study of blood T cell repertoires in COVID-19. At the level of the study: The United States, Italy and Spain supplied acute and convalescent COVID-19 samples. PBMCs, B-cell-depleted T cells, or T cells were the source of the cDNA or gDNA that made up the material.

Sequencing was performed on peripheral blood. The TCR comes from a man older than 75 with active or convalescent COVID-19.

In DNA form, the CDR3 reads TGCAGCGTTGAAGATCCTCCCGATACGCAGTATTTT. Its translation: CSVEDPPDTQYF. The V gene is TRBV29-1, the J gene TRBJ2-3; D gene ambiguous. Trimming pared 0 bases from V and 6 bases from J, leaving 7 bases between. This CDR3 is 12 amino acids long. CDR1 is SQVTM, CDR2 ANQGSEA, per germline.